The rows below give T cell receptor beta chains drawn from one sample of a study of molecular identifiers for immune sequencing clone quantification. TCRdb reanalysed the PCR reads using MiXCR and keeps one entry per CDR3 protein. This table holds about 500,000 distinct CDR3 sequences, around 23% found once. Specimen: naive CD8+ T cells from blood, with Jurkat cell RNA spiked in. These receptors were collected from a human donor in good health. Some libraries in this study had Jurkat cell RNA spiked in. The CDR3 runs from the conserved cysteine through the conserved F or W.

v_gene	j_gene	CDR3aa
TRBV20-1	TRBJ1-5	CSARDRSSNQPQHF
TRBV5-5	TRBJ2-7	CASSLRAISYEQYF
TRBV6-2/TRBV6-3	TRBJ2-7	CASRPMGQGHYEQYF
TRBV4-3	TRBJ1-6	CASSPHSRGKNNSPLHF
TRBV4-1	TRBJ2-1	CASSQRPGGVDEQFF
TRBV18	TRBJ2-3	CASSPATTTDTQYF
TRBV24-1	TRBJ2-2	CATSDLSSGELFF
TRBV11-2	TRBJ2-3	CASSLVGDTDTQYF
TRBV19	TRBJ1-1	CASSIGDSLNTEAFF
TRBV12-3/TRBV12-4	TRBJ2-5	CASSLHRGRQETQYF
TRBV13	TRBJ1-4	CASSVVEGPTNEKLFF
TRBV9	TRBJ1-1	CASSVGAAMNTEAFF
TRBV14	TRBJ2-3	CASSQDEGGGGTDTQYF
TRBV6-6	TRBJ2-5	CASSYPSGGAETQYF
TRBV29-1	TRBJ2-7	CSVEGQKPYEQYF
TRBV7-8	TRBJ2-5	CASSSWTDQETQYF
TRBV6-5	TRBJ2-2	CASSFIAGAPGELFF
TRBV7-9	TRBJ2-2	CASSSGLARNTGELFF
TRBV10-1	TRBJ1-1	CASSEDGGDEAFF
TRBV30	TRBJ2-2	CAWSHGTNTGELFF
TRBV6-1	TRBJ2-1	CASSGTAGTSPYNEQFF
TRBV4-1	TRBJ2-7	CASSQGALAGSSYEQYF
TRBV28	TRBJ2-3	CASSLSLTSASGTLGDTQYF
TRBV19	TRBJ2-4	CASSSGAKNIQYF
TRBV27	TRBJ2-1	CASSPGTGLQYNEQFF
TRBV2	TRBJ1-5	CASSEGAFGGQPQHF
TRBV4-3	TRBJ1-3	CASSLGTDNTIYF
TRBV14	TRBJ2-1	CASSLSGILYEQFF
TRBV7-9	TRBJ2-3	CASTYQGGGITDTQYF
TRBV7-9	TRBJ1-5	CASSLGGRGNQPQHF
TRBV7-9	TRBJ2-7	CASSLAGFEQYF
TRBV19	TRBJ2-4	CASSDRDRGSRDIQYF
TRBV4-2	TRBJ1-4	CASSQDRREPTNEKLFF
TRBV7-2	TRBJ2-3	CASSLTGTSGRDTQYF
TRBV23-1	TRBJ1-2	CASTGQGNYGYTF
TRBV13	TRBJ1-6	CASKESGGSYNSPLHF
TRBV4-3	TRBJ2-1	CASSGGNEQFF